This T cell receptor beta chain was recorded in a study of blood T cell repertoires in COVID-19. Study-level information: Spain, Italy and the United States supplied samples that represented acute and convalescent COVID-19.

V dropped 1 base and J dropped 3 bases, with 10 bases sitting between them. Germline CDR1 and CDR2: MNHEY and SMNVEV (reference sequence). The length of the CDR3 is 15 residues. Assay used: immunoSEQ multiplex PCR; TCRdb lists only in-frame clones, some missing. The table records 380,000 or so clones, 75% to 90% of them present only once. The sample was peripheral blood. The sequence was collected from a woman aged 60 to 75 with COVID-19, enrolled during active disease. V gene TRBV27 combines with J gene TRBJ1-5; possibly TRBD1 for D (5 bases). In DNA form, the CDR3 reads TGTGCCAGCAGTTTATGGAAAGGGGACAATCAGCCCCAGCATTTT. It codes for CASSLWKGDNQPQHF.